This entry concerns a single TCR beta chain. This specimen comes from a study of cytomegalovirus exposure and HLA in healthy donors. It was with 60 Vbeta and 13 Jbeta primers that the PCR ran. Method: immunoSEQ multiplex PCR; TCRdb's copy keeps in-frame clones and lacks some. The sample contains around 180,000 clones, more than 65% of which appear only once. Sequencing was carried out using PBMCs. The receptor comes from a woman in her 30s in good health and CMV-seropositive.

The DNA of the CDR3 is TGTGCTAGTGTCCCGGGACAGGGTTACAATGAGCAGTTCTTC. It encodes CASVPGQGYNEQFF. The genes are TRBV12-5 and TRBJ2-1; the match to TRBD1 covers 9 bases. Germline V lookup: CDR1 LGHNT, CDR2 FRNRAP. V lost 7 bases and J lost 4; bases outside the gene matches: 5. CDR3 length: 14 amino acids.